The rows below give T cell receptor beta chains drawn from one sample of a study of blood T cells in healthy people across ages. TCRdb fed the 5' RACE reads into MiXCR, producing one record per CDR3 protein. The sample records hundreds of thousands of distinct CDR3 sequences, approximately 40% being singletons. The sequencing input was blood. These receptors originate from a man older than 75 in good health. The CDR3 runs from the conserved cysteine through the conserved F or W. D genes are given only for firm matches. Expanded clones get a size class; other rows say once, few or many, or leave the size out.

cdr3_aa: CASNSASSSYNEQFF
cdr3_nt: TGTGCCAGCAATTCAGCTAGTAGCTCCTACAATGAGCAGTTCTTC
d_call: NA
cdr3_length: 15
v_call: TRBV28
clone_size: NA
j_call: TRBJ2-1

cdr3_aa: CASSLNDGDNEQFF
cdr3_nt: TGTGCCAGCAGCCTAAACGACGGGGACAATGAGCAGTTCTTC
d_call: NA
cdr3_length: 14
v_call: TRBV4-2
clone_size: NA
j_call: TRBJ2-1

cdr3_aa: CASSHEPGSDTQYF
cdr3_nt: TGCGCCAGCAGCCACGAACCGGGGTCAGATACGCAGTATTTT
d_call: NA
cdr3_length: 14
v_call: TRBV4-1
clone_size: NA
j_call: TRBJ2-3

cdr3_aa: CASSLPTDSYTYEQYF
cdr3_nt: TGTGCCAGCAGCTTACCTACAGACAGCTACACCTACGAGCAGTACTTC
d_call: NA
cdr3_length: 16
v_call: TRBV7-9
clone_size: NA
j_call: TRBJ2-7

cdr3_aa: CASSYLRSSYEQYF
cdr3_nt: TGTGCCAGCAGCTACCTACGCAGCTCCTACGAGCAGTACTTC
d_call: NA
cdr3_length: 14
v_call: TRBV7-9
clone_size: NA
j_call: TRBJ2-7

cdr3_aa: CSVDRPPGETQYF
cdr3_nt: TGCAGCGTGGACCGACCTCCTGGAGAGACCCAGTACTTC
d_call: NA
cdr3_length: 13
v_call: TRBV29-1
clone_size: many
j_call: TRBJ2-5

cdr3_aa: CASSYGPREETQYF
cdr3_nt: TGTGCCAGCAGTTACGGTCCGCGGGAGGAGACCCAGTACTTC
d_call: TRBD2
cdr3_length: 14
v_call: TRBV6-5
clone_size: once
j_call: TRBJ2-5

cdr3_aa: CASSLPQETQFF
cdr3_nt: TGTGCCAGCAGCCTCCCCCAAGAGACCCAGTTCTTC
d_call: NA
cdr3_length: 12
v_call: TRBV7-2
clone_size: NA
j_call: TRBJ2-1

cdr3_aa: CASSYRGQRETQYF
cdr3_nt: TGTGCCAGCAGTTATCGCGGCCAACGAGAGACCCAGTACTTC
d_call: NA
cdr3_length: 14
v_call: TRBV6-6
clone_size: NA
j_call: TRBJ2-5

cdr3_aa: CASSLGSGRGSSYEQYF
cdr3_nt: TGTGCCAGCAGTTTAGGAAGCGGGAGGGGCAGCTCCTACGAGCAGTACTTC
d_call: TRBD2
cdr3_length: 17
v_call: TRBV12-3/TRBV12-4
clone_size: NA
j_call: TRBJ2-7

cdr3_aa: CSALPGGKIYEQYF
cdr3_nt: TGCAGTGCCCTCCCGGGCGGGAAGATCTACGAGCAGTACTTC
d_call: NA
cdr3_length: 14
v_call: TRBV20-1
clone_size: NA
j_call: TRBJ2-7

cdr3_aa: CSVVTTGALPYGYTF
cdr3_nt: TGCAGCGTAGTTACTACAGGGGCCCTCCCCTATGGCTACACCTTC
d_call: TRBD1
cdr3_length: 15
v_call: TRBV29-1
clone_size: few
j_call: TRBJ1-2

cdr3_aa: CSATGTNNQPQHF
cdr3_nt: TGCAGTGCTACCGGGACAAACAATCAGCCCCAGCATTTT
d_call: NA
cdr3_length: 13
v_call: TRBV20-1
clone_size: NA
j_call: TRBJ1-5

cdr3_aa: CASSVLPGGQVRSTDTQYF
cdr3_nt: TGTGCCAGCAGCGTTCTACCAGGCGGACAGGTACGGAGCACAGATACGCAGTATTTT
d_call: TRBD1
cdr3_length: 19
v_call: TRBV7-9
clone_size: once
j_call: TRBJ2-3

cdr3_aa: CASSKSRGLQETQYF
cdr3_nt: TGTGCCAGCAGCAAATCCCGGGGCCTACAAGAGACCCAGTACTTC
d_call: NA
cdr3_length: 15
v_call: TRBV21-1
clone_size: many
j_call: TRBJ2-5

cdr3_aa: CSARDPNSLASETQYF
cdr3_nt: TGCAGTGCTAGAGATCCTAATTCGCTAGCATCAGAGACCCAGTACTTC
d_call: NA
cdr3_length: 16
v_call: TRBV20-1
clone_size: few
j_call: TRBJ2-5

cdr3_aa: CASSVGGIRYEQYF
cdr3_nt: TGTGCCAGCAGTGTAGGGGGAATCAGATACGAGCAGTACTTC
d_call: NA
cdr3_length: 14
v_call: TRBV12-3/TRBV12-4
clone_size: NA
j_call: TRBJ2-7

cdr3_aa: CASRPSPGQGGEQYF
cdr3_nt: TGCGCCAGCAGACCGTCTCCAGGACAGGGCGGCGAGCAGTACTTC
d_call: TRBD1
cdr3_length: 15
v_call: TRBV5-1
clone_size: few
j_call: TRBJ2-7

cdr3_aa: CATRTGTTSYEQYF
cdr3_nt: TGTGCCACCCGAACCGGGACAACCTCCTACGAGCAGTACTTC
d_call: NA
cdr3_length: 14
v_call: TRBV28
clone_size: many
j_call: TRBJ2-7

cdr3_aa: CASTKTTGTGGMWETQYF
cdr3_nt: TGTGCCAGCACCAAGACAACCGGGACAGGGGGAATGTGGGAGACCCAGTACTTC
d_call: TRBD1
cdr3_length: 18
v_call: TRBV6-2/TRBV6-3
clone_size: NA
j_call: TRBJ2-5

cdr3_aa: CASSRSGGSQAEAFF
cdr3_nt: TGCGCCAGCAGCCGAAGTGGGGGGAGTCAAGCTGAAGCTTTCTTT
d_call: NA
cdr3_length: 15
v_call: TRBV4-1
clone_size: few
j_call: TRBJ1-1

cdr3_aa: CASNRGDYNEQFF
cdr3_nt: TGTGCCAGCAATCGAGGGGATTACAATGAGCAGTTCTTC
d_call: NA
cdr3_length: 13
v_call: TRBV6-2/TRBV6-3
clone_size: NA
j_call: TRBJ2-1

cdr3_aa: CASSPQRGAGANVLTF
cdr3_nt: TGTGCCAGCAGTCCGCAACGAGGGGCTGGGGCCAACGTCCTGACTTTC
d_call: NA
cdr3_length: 16
v_call: TRBV6-5
clone_size: few
j_call: TRBJ2-6

cdr3_aa: CASRTGGGYNSPPHF
cdr3_nt: TGTGCCAGTCGGACAGGGGGCGGCTATAATTCACCCCCCCACTTT
d_call: TRBD1
cdr3_length: 15
v_call: TRBV7-9
clone_size: NA
j_call: TRBJ1-6

cdr3_aa: CASSQGTMGNEQYF
cdr3_nt: TGTGCCAGCAGCCAAGGGACAATGGGCAATGAGCAGTACTTC
d_call: NA
cdr3_length: 14
v_call: TRBV4-2
clone_size: NA
j_call: TRBJ2-5

cdr3_aa: CASSLRQDTQYF
cdr3_nt: TGTGCCAGCAGCTTAAGGCAAGATACGCAGTATTTT
d_call: NA
cdr3_length: 12
v_call: TRBV7-2
clone_size: many
j_call: TRBJ2-3

cdr3_aa: CASSPTLKETQYF
cdr3_nt: TGTGCCAGCAGCCCAACACTTAAAGAGACCCAGTACTTC
d_call: NA
cdr3_length: 13
v_call: TRBV3-1
clone_size: few
j_call: TRBJ2-5

cdr3_aa: CASRDQGLSNQPQHF
cdr3_nt: TGTGCCAGCAGGGACCAGGGGCTTAGCAATCAGCCCCAGCATTTT
d_call: NA
cdr3_length: 15
v_call: TRBV28
clone_size: NA
j_call: TRBJ1-5

cdr3_aa: CASSRTGLEKLFF
cdr3_nt: TGTGCCAGCAGCAGAACAGGGCTTGAAAAACTGTTTTTT
d_call: NA
cdr3_length: 13
v_call: TRBV9
clone_size: NA
j_call: TRBJ1-4

cdr3_aa: CASSLGEFERSLGLQYF
cdr3_nt: TGTGCCAGCAGCTTAGGGGAATTTGAGAGGTCCCTTGGATTGCAGTATTTT
d_call: NA
cdr3_length: 17
v_call: TRBV7-2
clone_size: NA
j_call: TRBJ2-3

cdr3_aa: CASSLMGRTNTEAFF
cdr3_nt: TGTGCCAGCAGCTTAATGGGCAGGACGAACACTGAAGCTTTCTTT
d_call: NA
cdr3_length: 15
v_call: TRBV7-3
clone_size: once
j_call: TRBJ1-1

cdr3_aa: CASSQDPVQGPYGYTF
cdr3_nt: TGCGCCAGCAGCCAAGATCCAGTACAGGGCCCCTATGGCTACACCTTC
d_call: NA
cdr3_length: 16
v_call: TRBV4-3
clone_size: few
j_call: TRBJ1-2

cdr3_aa: CASSLGSGGHTDTQYF
cdr3_nt: TGTGCCAGCAGCTTAGGGTCCGGGGGGCACACAGATACGCAGTATTTT
d_call: NA
cdr3_length: 16
v_call: TRBV7-2
clone_size: few
j_call: TRBJ2-3

cdr3_aa: CASSSATPRSYGYTF
cdr3_nt: TGTGCCAGCAGCTCAGCAACCCCGAGGAGCTATGGCTACACCTTC
d_call: NA
cdr3_length: 15
v_call: TRBV7-9
clone_size: NA
j_call: TRBJ1-2

cdr3_aa: CASSRPEPDYEQYF
cdr3_nt: TGCGCCAGCAGCAGACCCGAGCCGGACTACGAGCAGTACTTC
d_call: NA
cdr3_length: 14
v_call: TRBV5-1
clone_size: few
j_call: TRBJ2-7

cdr3_aa: CSVEGAASTNYGYTF
cdr3_nt: TGCAGCGTTGAAGGAGCTGCGAGCACTAACTATGGCTACACCTTC
d_call: NA
cdr3_length: 15
v_call: TRBV29-1
clone_size: few
j_call: TRBJ1-2

cdr3_aa: CSARGLGTGNEKLFF
cdr3_nt: TGCAGTGCTAGAGGCCTTGGGACAGGGAATGAAAAACTGTTTTTT
d_call: TRBD1
cdr3_length: 15
v_call: TRBV20-1
clone_size: NA
j_call: TRBJ1-4

cdr3_aa: CASSQDSLPNYEQYF
cdr3_nt: TGCGCCAGCAGCCAAGATAGCCTACCCAACTACGAGCAGTACTTC
d_call: NA
cdr3_length: 15
v_call: TRBV4-3
clone_size: NA
j_call: TRBJ2-7

cdr3_aa: CASSLGQHSNQPQHF
cdr3_nt: TGTGCCAGCTCCCTCGGGCAGCATAGCAATCAGCCCCAGCATTTT
d_call: NA
cdr3_length: 15
v_call: TRBV18
clone_size: few
j_call: TRBJ1-5

cdr3_aa: CSVGIQGSRNGYTF
cdr3_nt: TGCAGCGTTGGAATACAGGGGAGTAGAAATGGCTACACCTTC
d_call: TRBD1
cdr3_length: 14
v_call: TRBV29-1
clone_size: many
j_call: TRBJ1-2

cdr3_aa: CASSQQGDIGELFF
cdr3_nt: TGTGCCAGCAGCCAACAGGGGGATATCGGGGAGCTGTTTTTT
d_call: TRBD1
cdr3_length: 14
v_call: TRBV4-2
clone_size: NA
j_call: TRBJ2-2

cdr3_aa: CASISGRANYEQYF
cdr3_nt: TGTGCCAGCATTAGCGGGAGGGCCAATTACGAGCAGTACTTC
d_call: TRBD2
cdr3_length: 14
v_call: TRBV6-2/TRBV6-3
clone_size: NA
j_call: TRBJ2-7

cdr3_aa: CASSLEGGRGEETQYF
cdr3_nt: TGTGCCAGCAGCTTAGAAGGCGGCAGGGGGGAAGAGACCCAGTACTTC
d_call: NA
cdr3_length: 16
v_call: TRBV7-2
clone_size: NA
j_call: TRBJ2-5

cdr3_aa: CASSYEGARDTQYF
cdr3_nt: TGTGCCAGCAGTTACGAGGGGGCACGGGATACGCAGTATTTT
d_call: TRBD1
cdr3_length: 14
v_call: TRBV6-2/TRBV6-3
clone_size: NA
j_call: TRBJ2-3

cdr3_aa: CATSDTQGRADTQYF
cdr3_nt: TGTGCCACCAGTGACACGCAGGGGAGGGCAGATACGCAGTATTTT
d_call: NA
cdr3_length: 15
v_call: TRBV24-1
clone_size: few
j_call: TRBJ2-3

cdr3_aa: CASSSPGHLTSTDTQYF
cdr3_nt: TGTGCCAGCAGTTCTCCGGGACACCTTACTAGCACAGATACGCAGTATTTT
d_call: NA
cdr3_length: 17
v_call: TRBV27
clone_size: NA
j_call: TRBJ2-3

cdr3_aa: CASSPTGTEKLFF
cdr3_nt: TGTGCCAGCAGCCCAACAGGGACTGAAAAACTGTTTTTT
d_call: NA
cdr3_length: 13
v_call: TRBV5-6
clone_size: few
j_call: TRBJ1-4

cdr3_aa: CASSVVGSEQFF
cdr3_nt: TGTGCCAGCAGCGTAGTTGGGTCTGAGCAGTTCTTC
d_call: NA
cdr3_length: 12
v_call: TRBV9
clone_size: NA
j_call: TRBJ2-1

cdr3_aa: CASSSVSSYEQYF
cdr3_nt: TGTGCCAGCAGCTCGGTCAGTTCTTACGAGCAGTACTTC
d_call: NA
cdr3_length: 13
v_call: TRBV11-1
clone_size: NA
j_call: TRBJ2-7

cdr3_aa: CASKTGSSTEAFF
cdr3_nt: TGTGCCAGTAAGACAGGATCGAGCACTGAAGCTTTCTTT
d_call: NA
cdr3_length: 13
v_call: TRBV6-2/TRBV6-3
clone_size: NA
j_call: TRBJ1-1

cdr3_aa: CSAPVTGSYEQYF
cdr3_nt: TGCAGTGCCCCAGTGACAGGGTCCTACGAGCAGTACTTC
d_call: TRBD1
cdr3_length: 13
v_call: TRBV20-1
clone_size: few
j_call: TRBJ2-7

cdr3_aa: CASSSSGTGVYSPLHF
cdr3_nt: TGTGCCAGCAGTTCCTCTGGGACAGGGGTTTACTCACCCCTCCACTTT
d_call: TRBD1
cdr3_length: 16
v_call: TRBV6-2/TRBV6-3
clone_size: few
j_call: TRBJ1-6

cdr3_aa: CASSKSGTQRMNIQYF
cdr3_nt: TGTGCCAGCAGTAAGTCCGGGACACAGAGGATGAACATTCAGTACTTC
d_call: NA
cdr3_length: 16
v_call: TRBV6-2/TRBV6-3
clone_size: NA
j_call: TRBJ2-4

cdr3_aa: CSAQITSGYDTGELFF
cdr3_nt: TGCAGTGCTCAAATAACTAGCGGGTATGACACCGGGGAGCTGTTTTTT
d_call: TRBD2
cdr3_length: 16
v_call: TRBV20-1
clone_size: NA
j_call: TRBJ2-2

cdr3_aa: CASSPRSGGTEAFF
cdr3_nt: TGTGCCAGCAGCCCTCGATCGGGGGGCACTGAAGCTTTCTTT
d_call: NA
cdr3_length: 14
v_call: TRBV9
clone_size: NA
j_call: TRBJ1-1

cdr3_aa: CAWSVRRGGPETLYF
cdr3_nt: TGTGCCTGGAGTGTCCGGCGGGGGGGCCCAGAGACCCTGTACTTC
d_call: TRBD2
cdr3_length: 15
v_call: TRBV30
clone_size: NA
j_call: TRBJ2-5

cdr3_aa: CASSQTRQGGNEQFF
cdr3_nt: TGTGCCAGCAGTCAAACGCGACAGGGTGGGAATGAGCAGTTCTTC
d_call: TRBD1
cdr3_length: 15
v_call: TRBV6-1
clone_size: once
j_call: TRBJ2-1

cdr3_aa: CASSFDGRRNSPLHF
cdr3_nt: TGTGCCAGCAGTTTTGATGGACGTAGAAATTCACCCCTCCACTTT
d_call: NA
cdr3_length: 15
v_call: TRBV27
clone_size: NA
j_call: TRBJ1-6

cdr3_aa: CASSSLAGGTDTQYF
cdr3_nt: TGTGCCAGCAGCTCCCTAGCGGGGGGAACAGATACGCAGTATTTT
d_call: TRBD2
cdr3_length: 15
v_call: TRBV7-2
clone_size: many
j_call: TRBJ2-3